The 20 T cell receptor beta chains below all came from one sample that was sequenced in a study of T cell changes during pregnancy in multiple sclerosis. Profiled with immunoSEQ multiplex PCR; TCRdb holds only in-frame clones, not every one. Of under 45,000 clones listed, almost 95% are singletons. The sample here was CD4+ T cells from peripheral blood mononuclear cells, taken in the third trimester of pregnancy. All receptors come from a female donor in good health, enrolled as a control in a pregnancy study.

V usage is TRBV4-1 and J usage is TRBJ1-2; D remains unclear. The germline gives CDR1 MGHRA, CDR2 YSYEKL. The CDR3 runs to 14 residues. The V and J ends lost 8 bases and 1 base respectively, with 14 bases between them. CDR3 bases: TGCGCCAGCGTCCGCGGGAGAAGTAACTATGGCTACACCTTC. It specifies CASVRGRSNYGYTF.

The chain recombines TRBV6-5 with TRBJ1-5; 7 nucleotides align to TRBD1. There are 16 residues in the CDR3. Germline CDR1 MNHEY, CDR2 SVGAGI. The ends lost 0 bases at V and 7 bases at J; junction bases unmatched: 9. The CDR3 protein is CASSYSATGVGQPQHF. The CDR3 DNA reads TGTGCCAGCAGTTACTCGGCCACAGGGGTAGGGCAGCCCCAGCATTTT.

The rearrangement joins TRBV7-3 to TRBJ2-1; 10 bases map to TRBD2. The germline V gene has CDR1 SGHTA and CDR2 FQGTGA. Germline trimming cut 0 bases from V and 8 bases from J; bases unmatched to any gene: 4. This CDR3 is 15 amino acids long. The CDR3 protein is CASSLTAGGLDEQFF. CDR3 nucleotide sequence: TGTGCCAGCAGCTTAACAGCGGGGGGGCTGGATGAGCAGTTCTTC.

The V call is TRBV2, the J call TRBJ2-3; TRBD2 matches at 7 bases. This CDR3 has 15 residues. Germline-derived CDR1 and CDR2 are SNHLY and FYNNEI. V lost 4 bases, J lost 0 bases, and 4 bases stayed unmatched. CDR3 nucleotides: TGTGCCAGCAGTGGCAGCGGGGCTAGCACAGATACGCAGTATTTT. Translation: CASSGSGASTDTQYF.

The chain employs TRBV30 and TRBJ2-1; TRBD2 is a possible D gene (7 bases). V was shortened by 2 bases and J by 6 bases, with 11 bases between the two germline ends. Germline V gene data show CDR1 as GTSNPN and CDR2 as SVGIG (reference sequence). The CDR3 consists of 13 residues. CDR3 region: CAWSPGGANEQFF. Written as DNA, the CDR3 is TGTGCCTGGAGTCCTGGGGGGGCCAATGAGCAGTTCTTC.

The chain links TRBV30 to TRBJ1-2; tentative D call: TRBD1 (5 bases). V lost 2 bases, J lost 4 bases, and 11 bases lay in between. The V gene's germline CDR1 is GTSNPN and CDR2 SVGIG (reference sequence). This CDR3 spans 13 amino acids. For the CDR3, the DNA is TGTGCCTGGAGTTCGGGGGATAGCTATGGCTACACCTTC. As protein: CAWSSGDSYGYTF.

This clone was found once. V gene TRBV7-8 combines with J gene TRBJ1-5; D unresolved. This CDR3 spans 15 amino acids. The V and J ends lost 5 bases and 0 bases respectively, with 11 bases between them. Per germline, CDR1 SGHVS and CDR2 FQNEAQ. CDR3 protein: CASSRNSNSNQPQHF. The CDR3 DNA reads TGTGCCAGCAGCCGCAACAGCAATAGCAATCAGCCCCAGCATTTT.

CDR3: CASSQERTAESTDTQYF. The CDR3 DNA follows: TGCGCCAGCAGCCAAGAACGAACAGCCGAATCCACAGATACGCAGTATTTT. The genes are TRBV4-1 and TRBJ2-3; no reliable D call. V lost 0 bases, J lost 2 bases, and 15 bases lay in between. CDR1 and CDR2 (germline): MGHRA, YSYEKL. The CDR3 length is 17 residues.

The rearrangement joins TRBV5-1 to TRBJ2-1, with 10 bases fitting TRBD1. Trimming took 0 bases from V and 6 from J; bases not matched to a gene: 6. The germline V gene encodes CDR1 SGHRS and CDR2 YFSETQ. The CDR3 covers 16 residues. The CDR3 region has the DNA TGCGCCAGCAGCTTGGGGGACAGGGGAGGACTCAATGAGCAGTTCTTC. This sequence encodes CASSLGDRGGLNEQFF.

The J gene is TRBJ2-1, the V gene TRBV2, with 11 bases lining up with TRBD2. The J segment lost 9 bases and the V segment lost 9 bases, leaving 7 bases of the junction unmatched. The CDR3 is 13 residues long. Germline lookup yields CDR1 SNHLY and CDR2 FYNNEI. CDR3 nucleotide sequence: TGTGCCAGTAGCGGGGGGGCGGTGGTTGAGCAGTTCTTC. This sequence encodes CASSGGAVVEQFF.

J is TRBJ2-1 and V is TRBV10-2; D uncertain. V lost 5 bases and J lost 8, with 10 bases in between. The germline gives CDR1 WSHSY, CDR2 SAAADI. The CDR3 sequence is 12 residues long. The CDR3 here is CASSFDGYEQFF. The CDR3 nucleotides are TGCGCCAGCAGTTTCGACGGGTATGAGCAGTTCTTC.

The chain carries TRBV4-1 and TRBJ2-5; TRBD2 aligns across 11 bases. Looked up from germline, CDR1 is MGHRA and CDR2 is YSYEKL. The CDR3 extends over 15 amino acids. The trim removed 4 bases at V and 5 bases at J, leaving 6 bases unmatched. CDR3 coding DNA: TGCGCCAGCAGCCCCCTAGCGGGGGGTGCGGAGACCCAGTACTTC. Amino acid sequence: CASSPLAGGAETQYF.

This chain uses TRBV2 with TRBJ2-1, with 7 bases fitting TRBD1. V lost 10 bases to trimming and J lost 5 bases; unmatched junction nucleotides: 14. This CDR3 contains 15 residues. From germline, CDR1 is SNHLY and CDR2 FYNNEI. The CDR3 protein is CATNFGQVYDNEQFF. The CDR3 region has the DNA TGTGCCACGAACTTTGGACAGGTTTACGACAATGAGCAGTTCTTC.

This rearrangement joins TRBV6-1 to TRBJ2-1; the match to TRBD2 covers 8 bases. Trimming took 0 bases from V and 8 from J; bases not matched to a gene: 6. Germline V gene data show CDR1 as MNHNS and CDR2 as SASEGT. The CDR3 is 15 amino acids. The CDR3 protein is CASSEARGGLDEQFF. The CDR3 DNA follows: TGTGCCAGCAGTGAAGCTCGGGGGGGCCTCGATGAGCAGTTCTTC.

The rearrangement uses TRBV6-1 and TRBJ2-7, with D perhaps matching TRBD1 (7 bases). The ends were cut back, 7 bases at V and 2 bases at J, with 12 bases in the middle. The CDR3 spans 13 residues. In germline, CDR1 is MNHNS, CDR2 SASEGT. The CDR3 DNA reads TGTGCCAGCACGGAGGGGGCGGCCTACGAGCAGTACTTC. It specifies CASTEGAAYEQYF.

This clone was recorded only once. V and J are TRBV5-1 and TRBJ1-5, with TRBD1 matching over 10 bases. In germline, CDR1 is SGHRS, CDR2 YFSETQ. J lost 3 bases, V lost 4 bases, and 4 bases had no gene match. CDR3 size: 15 residues. Written as DNA, the CDR3 is TGCGCCAGCAGCCCCGGACAGGGGGACAATCAGCCCCAGCATTTT. Translation: CASSPGQGDNQPQHF.

The chain has TRBV9 and TRBJ1-2; 8 bases are a match to TRBD1. With V trimmed by 4 bases and J by 6 bases, 8 bases remained unmatched. This CDR3 spans 14 amino acids. Germline V gene data show CDR1 as SGDLS and CDR2 as YYNGEE. This chain's CDR3 is CASSPRDRSHGYTF. As DNA, the CDR3 is TGTGCCAGCAGCCCCAGGGACAGGTCCCATGGCTACACCTTC.

The chain is built from TRBV28 and TRBJ2-3, with D perhaps TRBD1 (6 bases). The length of the CDR3 is 14 residues. Per germline, CDR1 MDHEN and CDR2 SYDVKM. Trimming removed 1 base at V and 7 bases at J, with 12 bases between. The CDR3 DNA follows: TGTGCCAGCAGTTTATTAGGGGGACAAAATACGCAGTATTTT. Protein sequence: CASSLLGGQNTQYF.

V gene TRBV2 combines with J gene TRBJ1-1, with D tentatively TRBD1 (6 bases). CDR3 length: 14 amino acids. V was pared by 6 bases and J by 8 bases, with 19 bases between. Germline-derived CDR1 and CDR2 are SNHLY and FYNNEI. Written as DNA, the CDR3 is TGTGCCAGCAGGGAATACAGGGATTGGGGAGAAGCTTTCTTT. Protein product: CASREYRDWGEAFF.

This chain uses TRBV18 with TRBJ1-6; 10 bases align to TRBD1. The V gene end was trimmed by 3 bases and the J gene end by 9 bases; junction bases not matched to a gene: 5. Germline CDR1 reads KGHSH; CDR2 reads LQKENI. The CDR3 totals 15 residues. DNA of the CDR3: TGTGCCAGCTCACCCGACAGGGGGCGAGTTTCACCCCTCCACTTT. It encodes CASSPDRGRVSPLHF. Supplemented by reference TRBV18 and TRBJ1-6, the full variable domain reads NAGVMQNPRHLVRRRGQEARLRCSPMKGHSHVYWYRQLPEEGLKFMVYLQKENIIDESGMPKERFSAEFPKEGPSILRIQQVVRGDSAAYFCASSPDRGRVSPLHFGNGTRLTVT.